The present T cell receptor beta chain was sequenced within a study of cytomegalovirus exposure and HLA in healthy donors. With 60 Vbeta and 13 Jbeta primers, the PCR was carried out. The method was immunoSEQ multiplex PCR; TCRdb's version includes in-frame clones alone and lacks a portion of them. The repertoire has 150,000 or so clones, 75% to 80% of them found once; the top ten carry almost 6.5%. The sequenced sample was PBMCs. The receptor was isolated from a man aged 35-49 years in good health and CMV-seropositive.

The CDR3 sequence is CASWRQGDEKLFF. The CDR3 DNA sequence: TGTGCCAGCTGGCGACAGGGTGACGAAAAACTGTTTTTT. The gene calls are TRBV5-6 and TRBJ1-4; 7 bases align to TRBD1. Germline assignment: CDR1 SGHDT and CDR2 YYEEEE. V shed 7 bases, J shed 8 bases, and the junction held 8 bases outside the gene matches. The length of the CDR3 is 13 residues. The full variable domain, its missing parts supplied by reference TRBV5-6 and TRBJ1-4, is DAGVTQSPTHLIKTRGQQVTLRCSPKSGHDTVSWYQQALGQGPQFIFQYYEEEERQRGNFPDRFSGHQFPNYSSELNVNALLLGDSALYLCASWRQGDEKLFFGSGTQLSVL.